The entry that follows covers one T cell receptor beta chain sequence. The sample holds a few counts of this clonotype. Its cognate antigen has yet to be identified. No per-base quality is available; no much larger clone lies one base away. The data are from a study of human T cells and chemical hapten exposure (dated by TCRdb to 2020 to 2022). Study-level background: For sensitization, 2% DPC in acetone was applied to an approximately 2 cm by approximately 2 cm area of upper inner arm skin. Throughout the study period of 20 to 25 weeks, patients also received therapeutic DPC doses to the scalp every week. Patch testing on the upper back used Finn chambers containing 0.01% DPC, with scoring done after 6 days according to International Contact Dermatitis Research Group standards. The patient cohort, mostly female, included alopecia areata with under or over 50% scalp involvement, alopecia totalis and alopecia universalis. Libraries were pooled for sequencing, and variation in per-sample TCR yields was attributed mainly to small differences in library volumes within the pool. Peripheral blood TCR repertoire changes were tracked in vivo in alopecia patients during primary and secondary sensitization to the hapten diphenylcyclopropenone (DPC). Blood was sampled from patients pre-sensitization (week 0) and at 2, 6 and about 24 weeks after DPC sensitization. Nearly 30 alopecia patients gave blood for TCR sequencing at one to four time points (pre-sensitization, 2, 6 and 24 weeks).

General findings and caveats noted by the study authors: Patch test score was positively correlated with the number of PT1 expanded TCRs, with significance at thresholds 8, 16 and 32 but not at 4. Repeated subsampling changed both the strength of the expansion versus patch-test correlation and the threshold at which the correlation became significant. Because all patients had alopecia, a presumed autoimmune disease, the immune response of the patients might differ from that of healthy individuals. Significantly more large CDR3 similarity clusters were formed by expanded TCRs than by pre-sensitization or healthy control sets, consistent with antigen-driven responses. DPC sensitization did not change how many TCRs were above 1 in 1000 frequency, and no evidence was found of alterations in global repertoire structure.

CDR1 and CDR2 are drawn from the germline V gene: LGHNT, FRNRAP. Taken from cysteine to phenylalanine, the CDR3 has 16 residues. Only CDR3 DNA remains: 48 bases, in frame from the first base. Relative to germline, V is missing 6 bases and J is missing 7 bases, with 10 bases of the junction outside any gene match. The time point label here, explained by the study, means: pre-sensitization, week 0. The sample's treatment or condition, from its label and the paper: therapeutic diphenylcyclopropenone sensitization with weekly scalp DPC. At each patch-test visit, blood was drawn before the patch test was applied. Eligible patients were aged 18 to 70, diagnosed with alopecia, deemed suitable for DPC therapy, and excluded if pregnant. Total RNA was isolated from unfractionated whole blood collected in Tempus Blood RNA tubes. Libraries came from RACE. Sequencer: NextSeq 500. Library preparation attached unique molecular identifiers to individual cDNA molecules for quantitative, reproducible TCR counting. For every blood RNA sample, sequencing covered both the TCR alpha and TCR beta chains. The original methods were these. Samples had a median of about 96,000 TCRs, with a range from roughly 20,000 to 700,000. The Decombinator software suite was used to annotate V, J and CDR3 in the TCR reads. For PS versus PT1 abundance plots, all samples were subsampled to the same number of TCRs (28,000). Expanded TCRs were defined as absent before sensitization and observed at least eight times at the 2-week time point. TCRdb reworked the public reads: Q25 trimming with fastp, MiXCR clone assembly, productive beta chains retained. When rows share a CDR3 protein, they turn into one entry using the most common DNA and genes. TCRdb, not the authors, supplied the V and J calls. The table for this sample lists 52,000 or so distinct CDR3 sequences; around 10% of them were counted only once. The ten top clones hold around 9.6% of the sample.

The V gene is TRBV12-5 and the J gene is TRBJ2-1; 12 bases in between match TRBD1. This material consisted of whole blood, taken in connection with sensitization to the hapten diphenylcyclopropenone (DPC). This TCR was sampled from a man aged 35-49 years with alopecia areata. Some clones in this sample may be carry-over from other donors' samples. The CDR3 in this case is CASGLNTGQGANEQFF. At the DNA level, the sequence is TGTGCTAGTGGCCTCAACACGGGACAGGGGGCAAATGAGCAGTTCTTC.